The next 16 T cell receptor beta chains were all read from a single sample in a study of neoadjuvant anti-PD-1 for oral cavity cancer (dated by TCRdb to the early 2020s). The library relied on the immunoSEQ multiplex PCR assay. TCRdb provides this immuneACCESS table in a form limited to in-frame rearrangements. Some clones are lacking; in checked studies, under half of them reflect an unresolved V gene, and why the rest are absent is not known. This sample lists 15,000 or so clones; over 60% were detected once. Approximately 2.3% of the sample lies in the top ten. The time point label, as the study defines it: before neoadjuvant nivolumab. The sample here was PBMCs, taken before nivolumab (anti-PD-1) treatment. These receptors all stem from a person aged 35-80 years with oral cavity squamous cell carcinoma.

V usage is TRBV6-1 and J usage is TRBJ1-5; D ambiguous. V lost 3 bases and J lost 0, with 6 bases in between. The CDR3 is 14 residues long. From germline, CDR1 is MNHNS and CDR2 SASEGT. This CDR3 reads CASSEGYSNQPQHF. The CDR3 bases are TGTGCCAGCAGTGAGGGATATAGCAATCAGCCCCAGCATTTT.

The chain uses TRBV5-4 and TRBJ1-2, with 9 bases aligning to TRBD1. In germline, CDR1 is SGHNT, CDR2 YYREEE (reference sequence). The CDR3 runs to 17 residues. V shed 0 bases, J shed 4 bases, and the junction held 10 bases outside the gene matches. The CDR3 DNA follows: TGTGCCAGCAGCTTGGTCCACGGACAGGGGTTAGGCTATGGCTACACCTTC. This sequence encodes CASSLVHGQGLGYGYTF. Variable domain in full (rest from reference TRBV5-4 and TRBJ1-2): ETGVTQSPTHLIKTRGQQVTLRCSSQSGHNTVSWYQQALGQGPQFIFQYYREEENGRGNFPPRFSGLQFPNYSSELNVNALELDDSALYLCASSLVHGQGLGYGYTFGSGTRLTVV.

The V gene is TRBV5-1, the J gene TRBJ1-1, with D possibly being TRBD1 (6 bases). V gave up 4 bases and J gave up 1 base, with 11 bases separating them. In germline, CDR1 is SGHRS, CDR2 YFSETQ. The CDR3 runs 14 residues. CDR3 DNA sequence: TGCGCCAGCAGCACCCCGGGACAGAACACTGAAGCTTTCTTT. Translated: CASSTPGQNTEAFF.

The chain is built from TRBV19 and TRBJ1-2; D is perhaps TRBD1 (5 bases). The V gene lost 3 bases and the J gene lost 5 bases, with 10 bases spanning the gap. CDR1 is LNHDA, CDR2 SQIVND, per germline (reference sequence). The CDR3 has 13 residues. The chain's CDR3 is CASSMTDRYGYTF. The CDR3 DNA follows: TGTGCCAGTAGTATGACAGACCGTTATGGCTACACCTTC.

The rearrangement uses TRBV7-6 and TRBJ1-1; perhaps TRBD1 as D (5 bases). The CDR3 has 13 amino acids. V lost 9 bases and J 2 bases, leaving 13 bases between the germline ends. Germline lookup yields CDR1 SGHVS and CDR2 FNYEAQ. The CDR3 bases are TGTGCCAGTAGACAGACCACAAACACTGAAGCTTTCTTT. Its translation is CASRQTTNTEAFF.

The chain employs TRBV6-4 and TRBJ2-2, with TRBD2 matching over 9 bases. V lost 4 bases to trimming and J lost 3 bases; unmatched junction nucleotides: 3. The CDR3 sequence is 15 residues long. CDR1 MRHNA and CDR2 SNTAGT come from the germline V gene. The CDR3: CASSVLAGDTGELFF. The CDR3 DNA follows: TGTGCCAGCAGTGTTTTAGCGGGGGACACCGGGGAGCTGTTTTTT.

V is TRBV5-6 and J is TRBJ1-1; D not resolved. Germline values: CDR1 SGHDT, CDR2 YYEEEE. Trimming pared 0 bases from V and 5 bases from J, leaving 8 bases between. The CDR3 contains 13 residues. Written as DNA, the CDR3 is TGTGCCAGCAGCTTGGTCAGGAAAACTGAAGCTTTCTTT. This translates into CASSLVRKTEAFF.

This clone was seen a few times. The genes are TRBV2 and TRBJ2-2; the D gene is possibly TRBD2 (7 bases). There are 13 residues in the CDR3. Trimming took 6 bases from V and 8 from J, leaving 13 bases between them. Germline CDR1 SNHLY, CDR2 FYNNEI. Here the CDR3 DNA reads TGTGCCAGCAGCCAGGGGAGGGGTGGGGAGCTGTTTTTT. This encodes CASSQGRGGELFF.

The CDR3 DNA is TGTGCCAGCAGCATTCAACAGGGGGCGCGTGGTAATTCACCCCTCCACTTT. Protein product: CASSIQQGARGNSPLHF. The V and J genes are TRBV11-2 and TRBJ1-6, with 9 bases identical to TRBD1. J was trimmed by 6 bases and V by 5 bases; bases with no gene match: 11. Germline loops: CDR1 SGHAT, CDR2 FQNNGV. The CDR3 consists of 17 residues.

The rearrangement links TRBV15 to TRBJ1-1, with a possible D match to TRBD1 (5 bases). Trimming shortened V by 0 bases and J by 4 bases, and 9 bases separated the two germline ends. From germline, CDR1 is LNHNV and CDR2 YYDKDF (reference sequence). The CDR3 is made up of 14 amino acids. The CDR3 coding sequence is TGTGCCACCAGCAGAGAGGGGGAGCGCACTGAAGCTTTCTTT. This gives the protein CATSREGERTEAFF.

J is TRBJ1-1 and V is TRBV25-1; possibly TRBD1 for D (6 bases). V shed 2 bases and J shed 4 bases, with 8 bases lying between them. The germline V gene encodes CDR1 MGHDK and CDR2 SYGVNS. The CDR3 extends over 13 amino acids. The CDR3 loop is CASSEGGRTEAFF. CDR3 bases: TGTGCCAGCAGTGAAGGGGGGCGCACTGAAGCTTTCTTT. The variable domain in full, with the rest retrieved from reference TRBV25-1 and TRBJ1-1, is EADIYQTPRYLVIGTGKKITLECSQTMGHDKMYWYQQDPGMELHLIHYSYGVNSTEKGDLSSESTVSRIRTEHFPLTLESARPSHTSQYLCASSEGGRTEAFFGQGTRLTVV.

The chain links TRBV5-1 to TRBJ1-2; the match to TRBD1 covers 7 bases. Trimming at V came to 3 bases and at J to 5 bases, leaving 10 bases not matched to a gene. The germline gives CDR1 SGHRS, CDR2 YFSETQ. This CDR3 is 15 amino acids long. CDR3 region: CASSSSQGEGYGYTF. For the CDR3, the DNA is TGCGCCAGCAGCTCCTCCCAGGGGGAAGGGTATGGCTACACCTTC.

V and J are TRBV30 and TRBJ2-3; no reliable D call. V dropped 0 bases and J dropped 3 bases, with 4 bases sitting between them. The CDR3 sequence is 12 residues long. Germline CDR1 is GTSNPN and CDR2 is SVGIG (reference sequence). CDR3 residues: CAWSVLTDTQYF. The CDR3 DNA sequence: TGTGCCTGGAGTGTACTTACAGATACGCAGTATTTT. The whole variable domain, remainder taken from reference TRBV30 and TRBJ2-3, is SQTIHQWPATLVQPVGSPLSLECTVEGTSNPNLYWYRQAAGRGLQLLFYSVGIGQISSEVPQNLSASRPQDRQFILSSKKLLLSDSGFYLCAWSVLTDTQYFGPGTRLTVL.

This clone was detected only a few times. The chain carries TRBV18 and TRBJ1-6; TRBD1 might be the D (5 bases). This CDR3 has 14 amino acids. Germline-derived CDR1 and CDR2 are KGHSH and LQKENI. V was trimmed by 5 bases and J by 8 bases, leaving 13 bases between them. The CDR3, as DNA: TGTGCCAGCTCATCGGGGACGGCAGATTCACCCCTCCACTTT. Protein: CASSSGTADSPLHF.

The chain employs TRBV5-4 and TRBJ2-1; 13 positions match TRBD2. This CDR3 is built from 15 residues. V lost 3 bases, J lost 6 bases, and 3 bases stayed unmatched. The germline CDR1 and CDR2 sequences are SGHNT and YYREEE (reference sequence). For the CDR3, the DNA is TGTGCCAGCAGCTCGGGACTAGCGGGGTCCAATGAGCAGTTCTTC. Its protein is CASSSGLAGSNEQFF.

This chain joins TRBV7-2 and TRBJ2-6; 9 positions agree with TRBD1. The CDR3 is made up of 17 amino acids. V trimming: 5 bases; J trimming: 2 bases; junction bases outside the gene matches: 7. The germline gives CDR1 SGHTA, CDR2 FQGNSA. CDR3 sequence reads: CASSGGTGLTGANVLTF. The CDR3 coding sequence is TGTGCCAGCAGCGGAGGGACAGGGCTTACTGGGGCCAACGTCCTGACTTTC.